These T cell receptor beta chains were read from a single sample in a study of T cell repertoires in cytomegalovirus infection. The antigens of these receptors remain unknown. TCRdb used MiXCR to reprocess the reads, holding one entry per CDR3 protein. The data contain about 500,000 distinct CDR3 sequences, around 35% of them singletons. The specimen was cultured PBMCs, collected from culture after CMV antigen stimulation. The source of these receptors is a human donor in good health (CMV status not recorded). Some clones in this sample may be carry-over from other donors' samples. The CDR3 runs from the conserved cysteine through the conserved F or W. The D gene is left open where the match is weak. A clone size is listed for some rows: how often the clone was seen (once, few, many), or a class if it is expanded.

>TRBV7-2|-|TRBJ2-3|few
TGTGCCAGCAGCTACGGCGGTAATACGCAGTATTTT
CASSYGGNTQYF
>TRBV5-4|-|TRBJ2-5|few
TGTGCCAGCAGCTTGAAGACGGGTGTAGAGACCCAGTACTTC
CASSLKTGVETQYF
>TRBV19|TRBD2|TRBJ2-3|-
TGTGCCAGTAGTATGGGGAGGATCAGCGGGAGATCAAGGACGGATACGCAGTATTTT
CASSMGRISGRSRTDTQYF
>TRBV11-2|-|TRBJ2-5|few
TGTGCCAGCAGCTTGCGCGGGTACAACCAAGAGACCCAGTACTTC
CASSLRGYNQETQYF
>TRBV7-2|TRBD2|TRBJ2-2|many
TGTGCCAGCAGCCCCGGACTAGGTGCCGGGGAGCTGTTTTTT
CASSPGLGAGELFF
>TRBV4-1|-|TRBJ1-4|-
TGCGCCAGCAGCCAAAGGAAAGGGGAGGTGTTTTTT
CASSQRKGEVFF
>TRBV12-3/TRBV12-4|-|TRBJ1-5|-
TGTGCCAGCAGTTTTCGATGGTCGGGTCAGCCCCAGCATTTT
CASSFRWSGQPQHF
>TRBV7-2|-|TRBJ1-2|many
TGTGCCAGCAGCTCTCTGACCGGGGGGGCGGCCTATGGCTACACCTTC
CASSSLTGGAAYGYTF
>TRBV12-3/TRBV12-4|TRBD1|TRBJ2-1|-
TGTGCCAGCAGTTTCGGGACAGGGTTGAGAAATGAGCAGTTCTTC
CASSFGTGLRNEQFF
>TRBV7-2|-|TRBJ2-5|few
TGTGCCAGCAGCCGGGATTGGTACCAAGAGACCCAGTACTTC
CASSRDWYQETQYF
>TRBV19|-|TRBJ1-5|once
TGTGCCAGTAGTACCCGGGACACCGACAATCAGCCCCAGCATTTT
CASSTRDTDNQPQHF
>TRBV6-1|TRBD1|TRBJ1-1|few
TGTGCCAGCAGTACAGGGGGGGTCACTGAAGCTTTCTTT
CASSTGGVTEAFF
>TRBV11-2|-|TRBJ2-1|-
TGTGCCAGCAGGGTATGGGGGGCCTCCTACAATGAGCAGTTCTTC
CASRVWGASYNEQFF
>TRBV27|TRBD1|TRBJ2-7|few
TGTGCCAGCAGTTACCGGGACAGCTACGAGCAGTACTTC
CASSYRDSYEQYF
>TRBV27|TRBD1|TRBJ2-5|few
TGTGCCAGGGGGACCACAGGGGATGGAGAGACCCAGTACTTC
CARGTTGDGETQYF
>TRBV7-9|-|TRBJ2-7|-
TGTGCCAGCAGCTTGATTTCTCCAGGGATTGAGCAGTACTTC
CASSLISPGIEQYF
>TRBV7-2|-|TRBJ2-2|few
TGTGCCAGCAGCCCTCAGGGGCAAGCCGGGGAGCTGTTTTTT
CASSPQGQAGELFF
>TRBV6-1|TRBD1|TRBJ2-7|-
TGTGCCAGCAGTGACCAGTGGCCGGGACAGGGGTCCCGAACCTACGAGCAGTACTTC
CASSDQWPGQGSRTYEQYF
>TRBV24-1|TRBD2|TRBJ2-1|-
TGTGCCACCAGTGAGGGACTAGCGTTCGATGAGCAGTTCTTC
CATSEGLAFDEQFF
>TRBV7-2|TRBD2|TRBJ2-3|many
TGTGCCAGCAGCGGGGGACTAGCGGGAGGACCAGATACGCAGTATTTT
CASSGGLAGGPDTQYF
>TRBV19|TRBD1|TRBJ1-4|-
TGTGCCAGTAGTCTTCCCGGGACAGGCGGGGAAAAACTGTTTTTT
CASSLPGTGGEKLFF
>TRBV7-2|-|TRBJ1-2|-
TGTGCCAGCAGCTTAATTATAATTCGGCGGGAAGCTAACTATGGCTACACCTTC
CASSLIIIRREANYGYTF
>TRBV28|TRBD1|TRBJ1-1|-
TGTGCCAGCAGTTTAGGCCTGGACAGGGTTGCATTCTTT
CASSLGLDRVAFF
>TRBV18|-|TRBJ1-3|-
TGTGCCAGCAAAGAGTCGCACTCTGGAAACACCATATATTTT
CASKESHSGNTIYF
>TRBV11-3|TRBD2|TRBJ2-7|-
TGTGCCAGCAGCCATGACGGGGCTAGCGGGGACGAGCAGTACTTC
CASSHDGASGDEQYF
>TRBV20-1|-|TRBJ2-1|few
TGCAGTGCTAGAGAGGGGGGACTGGGCAATGAGCAGTTCTTC
CSAREGGLGNEQFF
>TRBV6-6|TRBD2|TRBJ2-7|-
TGTGCCAGCAGTGATGGGACTAGCGGGAGGGGCTACGAGCAGTACTTC
CASSDGTSGRGYEQYF
>TRBV28|-|TRBJ2-2|-
TGTGCCAGCAGTTTTGTCCAGCAGAACACCGGGGAGCTGTTTTTT
CASSFVQQNTGELFF
>TRBV7-2|-|TRBJ1-4|few
TGTGCCAGCAGCTTTGCAGGGTGGAGTGAAAAACTGTTTTTT
CASSFAGWSEKLFF
>TRBV14|TRBD2|TRBJ2-5|few
TGTGCCAGCAGAGGGACTAGCGGAGCCCCTTACTTC
CASRGTSGAPYF
>TRBV12-3/TRBV12-4|-|TRBJ2-1|-
TGTGCCAGCAGTCTGCGGACTTTCTACAATGAGCAGTTCTTC
CASSLRTFYNEQFF
>TRBV20-1|-|TRBJ2-7|few
TGCAGTGCTCCGTTTGATTGGGGGAACTCCTACGAGCAGTACTTC
CSAPFDWGNSYEQYF
>TRBV6-2/TRBV6-3|-|TRBJ2-1|-
TGTGCCAGCAGCCTAATTAGCGGCGCTGAGCAGTTCTTC
CASSLISGAEQFF
>TRBV19|TRBD1|TRBJ2-3|-
TGTGCCAGTAGTCCTTCCTCCGGACAGGGGGCCCAAGTCCCGAAGTCTACGCAGTATTTT
CASSPSSGQGAQVPKSTQYF
>TRBV19|-|TRBJ2-6|-
TGTGCCAGTAGTATTTTGGGCTCTGGGGCCAACGTCCTGACTTTC
CASSILGSGANVLTF
>TRBV20-1|TRBD2|TRBJ2-5|-
TGCAGTGCCCTGACTAGCGGGAGGCAAGAGACCCAGTACTTC
CSALTSGRQETQYF
>TRBV20-1|-|TRBJ2-3|few
TGCAGTGCAGGACAGCCTCTTACAGATACGCAGTATTTT
CSAGQPLTDTQYF
>TRBV30|-|TRBJ1-4|few
TGTGCCTGGAACCCTGCCCCGGGGAATGAAAAACTGTTTTTT
CAWNPAPGNEKLFF
>TRBV20-1|-|TRBJ2-5|-
TGCAGTGCTAGGAACCCGGGGCGACAAGAGACCCAGTACTTC
CSARNPGRQETQYF
>TRBV7-9|-|TRBJ1-1|-
TGTGCCAGCAGCTTCCAGGCAGGGGTGAACACTGAAGCTTTCTTT
CASSFQAGVNTEAFF
>TRBV7-2|-|TRBJ2-6|many
TGTGCCAGCAGCGTGAACTCTGGGGCCAACGTCCTGACTTTC
CASSVNSGANVLTF
>TRBV7-9|-|TRBJ2-1|once
TGTGCCAGCAGCCGCTCGAGATTAGCGGATTTCGCCTACAATGAGCAGTTCTTC
CASSRSRLADFAYNEQFF
>TRBV7-2|TRBD2|TRBJ2-5|-
TGTGCCAGCAGCCAACTGCGCGGGAGGATATCCCAAGAGACCCAGTACTTC
CASSQLRGRISQETQYF
>TRBV20-1|-|TRBJ2-5|few
TGCAGTGCTAGAGATAACTCGGAGACCCAGTACTTC
CSARDNSETQYF
>TRBV7-9|TRBD2|TRBJ2-1|many
TGTGCCAGCAGCTTAACGGGAGGGTCACACAATGAGCAGTTCTTC
CASSLTGGSHNEQFF
>TRBV28|-|TRBJ1-1|-
TGTGCCAGCAGTTATATAGTCTCATCCGTTGAAGCTTTCTTT
CASSYIVSSVEAFF
>TRBV6-8|-|TRBJ2-1|few
TGTGCCAGCAGTTACGGGCCTTACCCCTTGGATGAGCAGTTCTTC
CASSYGPYPLDEQFF
>TRBV6-5|-|TRBJ2-2|-
TGTGCCAGCAGTTACAGAGCTAGCGTTTGGGCGAACACCGGGGAGCTGTTTTTT
CASSYRASVWANTGELFF
>TRBV19|TRBD2|TRBJ2-1|few
TGTGCCAGTAGGCCTGGGACTAGCGGAGGGAATGAGCAGTTCTTC
CASRPGTSGGNEQFF
>TRBV4-2|-|TRBJ2-4|few
TGTGCCAGCAGCCCATTGGAGGGCCTCAGGGGCATTCAGTACTTC
CASSPLEGLRGIQYF
>TRBV11-3|TRBD2|TRBJ2-5|-
TGTGCCAGCACCATGACTAGCGGGAGGGCCTGGGAGACCCAGTACTTC
CASTMTSGRAWETQYF
>TRBV6-1|-|TRBJ1-1|few
TGTGCCAGCTGCAGTATGAACACTGAAGCTTTCTTT
CASCSMNTEAFF
>TRBV7-9|-|TRBJ2-3|many
TGTGCCAGCAGCGACCGGGGGCCAGATACGCAGTATTTT
CASSDRGPDTQYF
>TRBV11-2|-|TRBJ1-1|-
TGTGCCAGCAGCTTAGATCAGGGTTCAGCTTTCTTT
CASSLDQGSAFF